This TCR beta chain is drawn from a study of Ad26.COV2.S vaccination and SARS-CoV-2 variants. Profiling relied on immunoSEQ multiplex PCR, and the TCRdb table lists in-frame clones only, not all of them. The sample lists 400,000 to 500,000 clones; roughly 90% were seen once. Sample treatment: about 20 received Ad26.COV2.S at low or high dose, single or two shots; several received placebo; per-sample allocation not given. Collection of the samples took place on day 63 after the first injection of vaccine or placebo. Germline V gene lookup returns CDR1 ENHRY and CDR2 SYGVKD. V lost 6 bases and J lost 0, with 8 bases in between. The CDR3 runs to 14 residues.

The sequence derives from a person aged 18-60 years who received the Ad26.COV2.S COVID-19 vaccine or a placebo. Sequenced here: peripheral blood, sampled in a trial of Ad26.COV2.S vaccine versus placebo. J is TRBJ1-4 and V is TRBV10-3; D not resolved. CDR3 sequence reads: CAISPAATNEKLFF. The CDR3, as DNA: TGTGCCATCAGCCCAGCTGCAACTAATGAAAAACTGTTTTTT.